The 18 T cell receptor beta chains reported below all come from one sample, sequenced in a study of blood T cell repertoires in COVID-19. Repertoires were generated with immunoSEQ multiplex PCR, while TCRdb's copy carries only in-frame clones and drops some. The sample records fewer than 350,000 clones, 85% being singletons. Input material: PBMCs or T cells enriched from blood (not recorded which). The receptor source for this set is a woman in her forties or fifties who had recovered from COVID-19.

V and J are TRBV5-1 and TRBJ2-5; D gene uncertain. From germline, CDR1 is SGHRS and CDR2 YFSETQ. V dropped 4 bases and J dropped 1 base, with 5 bases sitting between them. The CDR3 extends over 12 amino acids. The CDR3 region has the DNA TGCGCCAGCAGCGAGGTCCAAGAGACCCAGTACTTC. It codes for CASSEVQETQYF.

This clone has more than one count but fewer than ten. This sequence joins TRBV5-4 and TRBJ1-2; no clear D. This CDR3 has 13 amino acids. Germline CDR1 reads SGHNT; CDR2 reads YYREEE (reference sequence). Trimming pared 1 base from V and 3 bases from J, leaving 7 bases between. The CDR3 DNA reads TGTGCCAGCAGCTTGATAACAGACTATGGCTACACCTTC. It codes for CASSLITDYGYTF.

The chain couples TRBV4-3 to TRBJ2-1; TRBD1 is a possible D gene (6 bases). Trimming took off 1 base at V and 8 bases at J, with 24 bases between the two ends. This CDR3 comprises 18 residues. Per germline, CDR1 LGHNA and CDR2 YSLEER. CDR3 protein: CASSQASTMDSPWDEQFF. CDR3 coding DNA: TGCGCCAGCAGCCAAGCCTCGACCATGGACAGCCCTTGGGATGAGCAGTTCTTC.

This chain joins TRBV28 and TRBJ1-3; D is unresolved. Germline CDR1 reads MDHEN; CDR2 reads SYDVKM. V was clipped by 6 bases and J by 4 bases, with 7 bases between them. The CDR3 is 12 residues long. As DNA, the CDR3 is TGTGCCAGCAGCACGGTCGGAAACACCATATATTTT. It codes for CASSTVGNTIYF.

The chain couples TRBV7-9 to TRBJ2-2; D ambiguous. V shed 3 bases and J shed 4 bases, with 6 bases lying between them. The length of the CDR3 is 13 residues. Germline CDR1 and CDR2: SEHNR and FQNEAQ (reference sequence). CDR3 loop: CASSLAGTGELFF. The CDR3 DNA reads TGTGCCAGCAGCTTGGCAGGCACCGGGGAGCTGTTTTTT.

The J gene is TRBJ1-3, the V gene TRBV6-5; no clear D gene. Per the germline V gene, CDR1 is MNHEY and CDR2 is SVGAGI. CDR3 length equals 14 residues. V was cut by 2 bases and J by 3 bases, with 8 bases left in between. DNA for the CDR3: TGTGCCAGCAGTTACGTGGCAGGTGGAAACACCATATATTTT. This translates into CASSYVAGGNTIYF.

The rearrangement joins TRBV19 to TRBJ1-1; the D gene is possibly TRBD1 (5 bases). Germline CDR1 reads LNHDA; CDR2 reads SQIVND (reference sequence). The CDR3 has 13 residues. Trimming left V 6 bases short and J 8 bases short, with 16 bases between. CDR3 sequence reads: CASRIRGQTEAFF. In DNA, the CDR3 is TGTGCCAGTAGGATCAGAGGACAAACCGAAGCTTTCTTT. The whole variable domain, remainder taken from reference TRBV19 and TRBJ1-1, is DGGITQSPKYLFRKEGQNVTLSCEQNLNHDAMYWYRQDPGQGLRLIYYSQIVNDFQKGDIAEGYSVSREKKESFPLTVTSAQKNPTAFYLCASRIRGQTEAFFGQGTRLTVV.

About this clone itself: It is likely a read error, because the conserved phenylalanine at the end of the CDR3 is missing. It is unclear where the CDR3 begins or ends on the DNA, so no DNA is shown, and the CDR3 is as TCRdb lists it. The chain couples TRBV7-7 to TRBJ1-2; TRBD1 is the table's D call, not checked against the DNA. The CDR3 sequence runs 13 residues, both termini included. Germline V gene sequence: CDR1 SSHAT, CDR2 FNYEAQ (reference sequence). The CDR3 reads CASSPIRDRGLGL.

This clone was seen once. The chain recombines TRBV6-5 with TRBJ1-2, with TRBD1 matching over 7 bases. The germline V gene encodes CDR1 MNHEY and CDR2 SVGAGI. With 6 bases clipped from V and 4 bases from J, the junction kept 11 bases outside the gene matches. This CDR3 is built from 15 residues. As DNA, the CDR3 is TGTGCCAGCAGCCCCTCGACAGGGCGTGGCTATGGCTACACCTTC. Protein: CASSPSTGRGYGYTF.

Only a few counts were recorded for this clone. This chain uses TRBV5-1 with TRBJ2-7, with 10 bases matching TRBD2. The V and J ends lost 4 bases and 0 bases, in that order; junction bases with no gene match: 13. The CDR3 is 18 residues long. CDR1 is SGHRS, CDR2 YFSETQ, per germline. DNA for the CDR3: TGCGCCAGCAGCGTCGGCGCCGGACTAGCGGTAAGCTCCTACGAGCAGTACTTC. Its translation is CASSVGAGLAVSSYEQYF.

The V and J genes are TRBV6-1 and TRBJ1-2; TRBD1 might be the D (5 bases). V gave up 3 bases and J gave up 3 bases, with 14 bases separating them. CDR1 is MNHNS, CDR2 SASEGT, per germline. This CDR3 is 15 amino acids long. The CDR3 here is CASSDISGDDYGYTF. The CDR3 DNA sequence: TGTGCCAGCAGTGATATATCGGGGGATGACTATGGCTACACCTTC.

The chain recombines TRBV4-1 with TRBJ2-5; TRBD2 matches 12 bases. The germline CDR1 and CDR2 sequences are MGHRA and YSYEKL. The CDR3 length is 16 residues. Trimming cost V 2 bases and J 4 bases; bases outside gene matches: 5. CDR3 amino acids: CASSQPSGGAGETQYF. The DNA of the CDR3 is TGCGCCAGCAGCCAACCTAGCGGGGGGGCCGGAGAGACCCAGTACTTC.

The V call is TRBV27, the J call TRBJ2-1, with D maybe TRBD1 (6 bases). CDR3 length: 12 residues. V gave up 8 bases and J gave up 9 bases, with 14 bases separating them. The germline gives CDR1 MNHEY, CDR2 SMNVEV (reference sequence). The CDR3: CASGWTVFEQFF. For the CDR3, the DNA is TGTGCCAGCGGCTGGACAGTCTTTGAGCAGTTCTTC.

This chain connects TRBV30 to TRBJ2-2, with D tentatively TRBD1 (6 bases). CDR1 is GTSNPN and CDR2 is SVGIG in the germline V gene (reference sequence). CDR3 size: 14 residues. V lost 2 bases and J 1 base, leaving 8 bases between the germline ends. The CDR3 spells CAWSPGQNTGELFF. The CDR3 nucleotides are TGTGCCTGGAGTCCGGGACAGAACACCGGGGAGCTGTTTTTT. The complete variable domain, with remaining parts taken from reference TRBV30 and TRBJ2-2, reads SQTIHQWPATLVQPVGSPLSLECTVEGTSNPNLYWYRQAAGRGLQLLFYSVGIGQISSEVPQNLSASRPQDRQFILSSKKLLLSDSGFYLCAWSPGQNTGELFFGEGSRLTVL.

This clone has just a few counts. The V gene is TRBV5-1, the J gene TRBJ1-2; 11 bases fit TRBD1. The trim removed 4 bases at V and 7 bases at J, leaving 3 bases unmatched. Per germline, CDR1 SGHRS and CDR2 YFSETQ. CDR3 length equals 13 residues. The CDR3 region has the DNA TGCGCCAGCAGCCCGGACAGGGGGCTTGGCTACACCTTC. As protein: CASSPDRGLGYTF.

This chain joins TRBV28 and TRBJ1-1; 8 bases agree with TRBD1. Germline V gene sequence: CDR1 MDHEN, CDR2 SYDVKM. Trimming cost V 4 bases and J 3 bases; bases outside gene matches: 4. The CDR3 is 14 residues long. The CDR3 bases are TGTGCCAGCAGTTCTGGACAGGGCTACACTGAAGCTTTCTTT. Its translation: CASSSGQGYTEAFF. The full variable domain, rest sourced from reference TRBV28 and TRBJ1-1, is DVKVTQSSRYLVKRTGEKVFLECVQDMDHENMFWYRQDPGLGLRLIYFSYDVKMKEKGDIPEGYSVSREKKERFSLILESASTNQTSMYLCASSSGQGYTEAFFGQGTRLTVV.

This sequence joins TRBV5-6 and TRBJ2-3; possibly TRBD2 for D (5 bases). Trimming shortened V by 0 bases and J by 0 bases, and 5 bases separated the two germline ends. Germline values: CDR1 SGHDT, CDR2 YYEEEE. This CDR3 is 14 amino acids long. The CDR3 DNA reads TGTGCCAGCAGCTTGGGAGGGAGCACAGATACGCAGTATTTT. Translating it yields CASSLGGSTDTQYF.

This chain uses TRBV19 with TRBJ1-2, with no clear D. Trimming removed 1 base from V and 4 bases from J, with 16 bases in between. This CDR3 has 16 residues. CDR1 and CDR2 (germline): LNHDA, SQIVND (reference sequence). In nucleotides, the CDR3 is TGTGCCAGTAGTATAGGGGCAGGCCCTAAGATCTATGGCTACACCTTC. It specifies CASSIGAGPKIYGYTF.